Reported below is one TCR beta chain. Antigen: not known. These data come from a study of long-term antiretroviral therapy in people with HIV. At the level of the study: The earliest samples predate the 2015 immediate-ART recommendation by about a decade.

From germline, CDR1 is SGDLS and CDR2 YYNGEE. There are 14 residues in the CDR3. The V and J ends lost 3 bases and 3 bases respectively, with 11 bases between them. Sequencing relied on immunoSEQ assay v3.0, run at survey level. Measured with immunoSEQ multiplex PCR; TCRdb has only the in-frame clones, and not every one. The sample has about 35,000 clones, less than 90% seen once. Study conclusions and caveats: All time points showed a repertoire dominated by clones expanded before ART. HIV repertoires spanned narrower CDR3 length ranges than controls. Post-treatment diversity went higher with ART but stayed below transplant donor controls.

The specimen comprised unsorted PBMCs, sampled 1 year after starting antiretroviral therapy. The rearrangement uses TRBV9 and TRBJ2-3; TRBD2 is a possible D gene (7 bases). This clonotype originated in a man aged 18 to 29 with HIV. The CDR3 protein is CASSGSGTTDTQYF. As DNA, the CDR3 is TGTGCCAGCAGCGGGAGCGGGACAACAGATACGCAGTATTTT.